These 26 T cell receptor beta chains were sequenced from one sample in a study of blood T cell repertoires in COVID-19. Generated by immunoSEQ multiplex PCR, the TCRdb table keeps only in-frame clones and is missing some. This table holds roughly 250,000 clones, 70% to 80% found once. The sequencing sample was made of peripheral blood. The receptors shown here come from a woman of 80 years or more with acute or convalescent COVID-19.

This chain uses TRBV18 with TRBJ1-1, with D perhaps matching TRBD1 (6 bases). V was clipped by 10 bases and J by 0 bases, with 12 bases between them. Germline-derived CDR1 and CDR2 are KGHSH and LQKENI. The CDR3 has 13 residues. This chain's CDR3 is CATTTGLNTEAFF. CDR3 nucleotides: TGTGCCACTACCACAGGGCTGAACACTGAAGCTTTCTTT. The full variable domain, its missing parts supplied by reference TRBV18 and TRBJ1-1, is NAGVMQNPRHLVRRRGQEARLRCSPMKGHSHVYWYRQLPEEGLKFMVYLQKENIIDESGMPKERFSAEFPKEGPSILRIQQVVRGDSAAYFCATTTGLNTEAFFGQGTRLTVV.

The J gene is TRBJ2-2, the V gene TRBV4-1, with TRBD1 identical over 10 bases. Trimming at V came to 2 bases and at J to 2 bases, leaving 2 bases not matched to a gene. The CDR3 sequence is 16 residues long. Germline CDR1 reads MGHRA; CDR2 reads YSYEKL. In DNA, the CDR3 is TGCGCCAGCAGCCAACGGACAGGGGGTAACACCGGGGAGCTGTTTTTT. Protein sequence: CASSQRTGGNTGELFF.

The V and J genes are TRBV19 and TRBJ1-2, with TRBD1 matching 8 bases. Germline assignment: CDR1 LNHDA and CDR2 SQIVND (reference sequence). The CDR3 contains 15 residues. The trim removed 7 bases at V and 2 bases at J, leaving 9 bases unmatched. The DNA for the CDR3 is TGTGCCAGTAACCCTGGGACAGGATCGAACTATGGCTACACCTTC. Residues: CASNPGTGSNYGYTF.

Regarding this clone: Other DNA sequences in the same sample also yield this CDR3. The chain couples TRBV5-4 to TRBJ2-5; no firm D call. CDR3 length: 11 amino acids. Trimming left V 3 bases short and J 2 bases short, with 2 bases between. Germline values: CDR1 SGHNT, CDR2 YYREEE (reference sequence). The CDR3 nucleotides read TGTGCCAGCAGCTCGCAAGAGACCCAGTACTTC. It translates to CASSSQETQYF.

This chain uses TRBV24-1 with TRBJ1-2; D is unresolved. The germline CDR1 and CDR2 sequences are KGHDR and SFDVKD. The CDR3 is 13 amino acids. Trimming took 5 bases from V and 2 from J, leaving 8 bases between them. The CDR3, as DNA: TGTGCCACCAGTGTTGGCCCAAACTATGGCTACACCTTC. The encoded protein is CATSVGPNYGYTF.

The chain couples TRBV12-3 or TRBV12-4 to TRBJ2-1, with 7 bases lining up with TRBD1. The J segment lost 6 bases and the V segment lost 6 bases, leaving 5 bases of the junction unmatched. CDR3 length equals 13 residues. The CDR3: CASSRDSRNEQFF. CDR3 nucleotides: TGTGCCAGCAGCCGGGACAGCCGCAATGAGCAGTTCTTC.

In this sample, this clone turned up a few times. In DNA form, the CDR3 reads TGTGCCAGTAGTACGGGACAGGGGCGGCCTGCTAACTATGGCTACACCTTC. It translates to CASSTGQGRPANYGYTF. This chain joins TRBV19 and TRBJ1-2, with 10 bases lining up with TRBD1. Trimming at V came to 4 bases and at J to 0 bases, leaving 8 bases not matched to a gene. The germline V gene encodes CDR1 LNHDA and CDR2 SQIVND (reference sequence). This CDR3 has 17 amino acids.

The CDR3 DNA follows: TGTGCCAGCAGCCTTAGGACAGGGGCATCTGGCTACACCTTC. Translating gives CASSLRTGASGYTF. This rearrangement joins TRBV3-1 (or the pseudogene TRBV3-2) to TRBJ1-2, with 9 positions matching TRBD1. With V trimmed by 4 bases and J by 7 bases, 7 bases remained unmatched. The germline CDR1 and CDR2 sequences are LGHDT and YNNKEL (reference sequence). CDR3 length: 14 residues.

The CDR3 nucleotides are TGTGCCTGGAGTGTATCCAGTTCGGAGACCCAGTACTTC. This translates into CAWSVSSSETQYF. The chain is built from TRBV30 and TRBJ2-5, with D unclear. V lost 0 bases and J 5 bases, leaving 10 bases between the germline ends. The CDR3 loop spans 13 amino acids. Germline-derived CDR1 and CDR2 are GTSNPN and SVGIG (reference sequence). Drawing the rest from reference TRBV30 and TRBJ2-5, the complete variable domain is SQTIHQWPATLVQPVGSPLSLECTVEGTSNPNLYWYRQAAGRGLQLLFYSVGIGQISSEVPQNLSASRPQDRQFILSSKKLLLSDSGFYLCAWSVSSSETQYFGPGTRLLVL.

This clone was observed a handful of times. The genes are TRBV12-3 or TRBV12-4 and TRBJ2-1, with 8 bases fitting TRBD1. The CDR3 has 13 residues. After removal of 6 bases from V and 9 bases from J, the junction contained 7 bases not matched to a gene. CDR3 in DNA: TGTGCCAGCAGCGTAGACAGGGGCCCTGAGCAGTTCTTC. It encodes CASSVDRGPEQFF.

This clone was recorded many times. This chain's CDR3 is CASSRTGQGTEAFF. Written as DNA, the CDR3 is TGTGCCAGCAGCCGGACAGGGCAGGGGACTGAAGCTTTCTTT. The chain combines TRBV3-1 (or the pseudogene TRBV3-2) with TRBJ1-1, with 8 bases lining up with TRBD1. The CDR3 covers 14 residues. J lost 5 bases, V lost 4 bases, and 6 bases had no gene match. CDR1 and CDR2 from the germline V gene are LGHDT and YNNKEL (reference sequence).

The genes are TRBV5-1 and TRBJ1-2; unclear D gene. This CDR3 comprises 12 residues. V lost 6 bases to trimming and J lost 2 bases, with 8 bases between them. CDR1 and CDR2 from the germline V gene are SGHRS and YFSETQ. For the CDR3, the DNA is TGCGCCAGCAATTTACGGAACTATGGCTACACCTTC. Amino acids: CASNLRNYGYTF.

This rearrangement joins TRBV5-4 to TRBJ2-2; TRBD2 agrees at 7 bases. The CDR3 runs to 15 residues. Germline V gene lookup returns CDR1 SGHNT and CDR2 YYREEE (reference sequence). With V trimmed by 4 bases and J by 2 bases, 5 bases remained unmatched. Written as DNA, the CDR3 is TGTGCCAGCAGCGTTACTAGCGTCAACACCGGGGAGCTGTTTTTT. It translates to CASSVTSVNTGELFF.

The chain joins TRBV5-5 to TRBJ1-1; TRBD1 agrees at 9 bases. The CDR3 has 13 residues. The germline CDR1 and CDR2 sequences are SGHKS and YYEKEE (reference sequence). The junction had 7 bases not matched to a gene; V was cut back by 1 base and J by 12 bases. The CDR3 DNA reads TGTGCCAGCAGCTTGCAGACAGGGGGGAGGACTTTCTTT. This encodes CASSLQTGGRTFF.

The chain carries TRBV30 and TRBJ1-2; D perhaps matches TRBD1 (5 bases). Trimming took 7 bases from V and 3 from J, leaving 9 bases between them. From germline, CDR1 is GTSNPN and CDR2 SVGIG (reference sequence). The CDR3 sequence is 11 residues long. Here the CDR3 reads CALGGDYGYTF. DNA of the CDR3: TGTGCCTTAGGAGGGGACTATGGCTACACCTTC.

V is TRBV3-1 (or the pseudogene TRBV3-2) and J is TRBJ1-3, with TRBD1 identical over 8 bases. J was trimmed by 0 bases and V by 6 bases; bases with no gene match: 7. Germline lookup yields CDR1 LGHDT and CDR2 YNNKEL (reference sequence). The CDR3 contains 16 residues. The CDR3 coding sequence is TGTGCCAGCAGAGATTTACAGGGGGTCTCTGGAAACACCATATATTTT. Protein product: CASRDLQGVSGNTIYF.

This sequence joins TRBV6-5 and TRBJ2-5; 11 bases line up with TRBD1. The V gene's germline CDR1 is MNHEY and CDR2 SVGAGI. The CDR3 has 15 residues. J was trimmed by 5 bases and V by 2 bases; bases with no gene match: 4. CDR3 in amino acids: CASSYGQGARETQYF. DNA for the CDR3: TGTGCCAGCAGTTACGGACAGGGGGCGCGGGAGACCCAGTACTTC.

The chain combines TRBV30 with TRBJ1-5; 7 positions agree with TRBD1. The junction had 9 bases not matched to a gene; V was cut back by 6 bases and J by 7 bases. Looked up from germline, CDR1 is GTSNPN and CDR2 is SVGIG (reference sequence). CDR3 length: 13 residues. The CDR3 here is CACSRQGQQPQHF. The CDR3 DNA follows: TGTGCCTGTAGCAGACAGGGCCAACAGCCCCAGCATTTT.

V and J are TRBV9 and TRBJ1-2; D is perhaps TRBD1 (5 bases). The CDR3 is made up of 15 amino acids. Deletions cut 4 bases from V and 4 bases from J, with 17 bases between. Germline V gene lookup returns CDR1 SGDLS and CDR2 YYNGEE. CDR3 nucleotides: TGTGCCAGCAGCCCCCGGGGGAGGGACGGCTATGGCTACACCTTC. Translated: CASSPRGRDGYGYTF.

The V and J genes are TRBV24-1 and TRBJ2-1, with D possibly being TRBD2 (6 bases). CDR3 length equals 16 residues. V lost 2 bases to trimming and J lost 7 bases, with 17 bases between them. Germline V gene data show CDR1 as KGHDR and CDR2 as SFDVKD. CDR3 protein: CATSDSSGRRANEQFF. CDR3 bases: TGTGCCACCAGTGATTCGTCGGGGAGGAGGGCGAATGAGCAGTTCTTC.

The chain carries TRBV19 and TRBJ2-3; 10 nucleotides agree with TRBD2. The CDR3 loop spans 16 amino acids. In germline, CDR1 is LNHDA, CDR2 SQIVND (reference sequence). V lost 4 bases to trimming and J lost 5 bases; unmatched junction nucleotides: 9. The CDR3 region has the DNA TGTGCCAGTAGTAGGACTAGCGGTGTGGGTGGAGATACGCAGTATTTT. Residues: CASSRTSGVGGDTQYF.

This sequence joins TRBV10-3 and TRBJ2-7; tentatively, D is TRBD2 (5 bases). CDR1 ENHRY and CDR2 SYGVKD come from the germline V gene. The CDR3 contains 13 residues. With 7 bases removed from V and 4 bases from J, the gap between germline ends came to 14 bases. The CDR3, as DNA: TGTGCCATCAAGGGCGAGGGTCTATACGAGCAGTACTTC. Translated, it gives CAIKGEGLYEQYF.

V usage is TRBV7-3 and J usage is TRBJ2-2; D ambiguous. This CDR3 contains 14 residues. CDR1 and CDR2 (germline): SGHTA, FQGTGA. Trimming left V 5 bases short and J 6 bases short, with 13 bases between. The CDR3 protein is CASSPTFRAGELFF. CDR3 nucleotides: TGTGCCAGCAGCCCTACTTTCCGCGCCGGGGAGCTGTTTTTT.

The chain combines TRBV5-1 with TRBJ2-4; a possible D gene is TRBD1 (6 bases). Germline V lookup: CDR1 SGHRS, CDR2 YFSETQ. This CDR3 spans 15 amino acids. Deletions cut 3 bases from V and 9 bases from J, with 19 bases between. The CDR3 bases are TGCGCCAGCAGCTCCAATCCTGGCCAGGGGAGCATTCAGTACTTC. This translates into CASSSNPGQGSIQYF.

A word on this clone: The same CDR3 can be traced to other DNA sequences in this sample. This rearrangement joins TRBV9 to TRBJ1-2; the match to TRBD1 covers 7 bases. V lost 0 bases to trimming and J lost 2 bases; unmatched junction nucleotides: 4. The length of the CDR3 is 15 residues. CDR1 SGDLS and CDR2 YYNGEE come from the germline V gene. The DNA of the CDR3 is TGTGCCAGCAGCGTAGAAGGGGGACAGAACTATGGCTACACCTTC. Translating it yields CASSVEGGQNYGYTF. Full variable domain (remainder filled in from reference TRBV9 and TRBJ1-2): DSGVTQTPKHLITATGQRVTLRCSPRSGDLSVYWYQQSLDQGLQFLIQYYNGEERAKGNILERFSAQQFPDLHSELNLSSLELGDSALYFCASSVEGGQNYGYTFGSGTRLTVV.

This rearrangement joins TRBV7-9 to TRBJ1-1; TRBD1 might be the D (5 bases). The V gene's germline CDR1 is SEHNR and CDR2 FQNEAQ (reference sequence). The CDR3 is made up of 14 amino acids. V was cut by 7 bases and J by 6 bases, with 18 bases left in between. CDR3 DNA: TGTGCCAGCACCTTGCTTCAGGGAGGCGCTGAAGCTTTCTTT. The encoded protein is CASTLLQGGAEAFF.